This T cell receptor (beta chain) was identified during a study of human T cells and chemical hapten exposure (dated by TCRdb to about 2021). Looking at the study overall: For sensitization, 2% DPC in acetone was applied to a 2 cm by 2 cm area of upper inner arm skin. Patients additionally received weekly therapeutic DPC doses to the scalp throughout the approximately 25-week study period. Blood samples were taken from patients before sensitization (week 0) and at 2, 6 and about 24 weeks after DPC sensitization. Patch testing on the upper back used Finn chambers containing 0.01% DPC, with scoring done after 6 days according to International Contact Dermatitis Research Group standards. The patient cohort, mostly female, included alopecia areata with under or over 50% scalp involvement, alopecia totalis and alopecia universalis. Approximately 28 alopecia patients provided blood for TCR sequencing at one to four time points (pre-sensitization, 2, 6 and 24 weeks). Libraries were pooled for sequencing, and variation in per-sample TCR yields was attributed mainly to small differences in library volumes within the pool. Peripheral blood TCR repertoire changes were tracked in vivo in alopecia patients during primary and secondary sensitization to the hapten diphenylcyclopropenone (DPC). The study at large found these results: No change with DPC sensitization was found in the number of TCRs above 1 in 1000 frequency, and no evidence of global repertoire structure alterations was found. The number of PT1 expanded TCRs positively correlated with patch test score, significant at thresholds 8, 16 and 32 but not 4. Repeated subsampling changed both the strength of the expansion versus patch-test correlation and the threshold at which the correlation became significant. Expanded TCRs formed significantly more large CDR3 similarity clusters than pre-sensitization or healthy control sets, consistent with antigen-driven responses. Because all patients had alopecia, a presumed autoimmune disease, the immune response of the patients might differ from that of healthy individuals.

V is shortened by 2 bases, J by 6 bases, and the region joining them spans 14 bases. The cysteine opens and the phenylalanine closes a CDR3 of 14 amino acids. The sequence is cut down to CDR3 DNA, 42 bases in frame from base 1. The germline V gene (reference sequence) provides CDR1 PRHDT and CDR2 FYEKMQ. The receptor library was made with RACE. Sequencing was performed on a NextSeq 500. During library preparation, unique molecular identifiers were attached to individual cDNA molecules so that TCRs could be counted in a quantitative, reproducible way. Each blood RNA sample was used to sequence both TCR alpha and TCR beta chains. The original pipeline was this. The median number of TCRs per sample was 95,638, ranging from about 20,000 to 750,000. V, J and CDR3 annotation of the TCR reads was performed with the Decombinator software suite. For the PS versus PT1 abundance plots, all samples were subsampled to the same number of TCRs (28,000). Expanded TCRs were defined as absent before sensitization and observed at least eight times at the 2-week time point. The public reads were run again by TCRdb, first through fastp at Q25 and then through MiXCR, and only productive beta chains were kept. Identical CDR3 protein sequences are pooled into one entry, listed with their most common genes and DNA. TCRdb, not the authors, supplied the V and J calls. For this sample there are about 80,000 distinct CDR3 sequences; around 15% appear just once. Roughly 4.9% of the sample comes from the top ten.

As concerns this clonotype: Its antigen is currently not known. Per-base quality was not reported, and no clone a single base away is much larger than it.

Explained via the paper, the time point label denotes: pre-sensitization, week 0. This specimen's treatment or condition label, interpreted: therapeutic diphenylcyclopropenone sensitization with weekly scalp DPC. At each patch-test visit, blood was drawn before the patch test was applied. Patients were considered eligible if aged 18 to 70, diagnosed with alopecia and deemed suitable for DPC therapy, and patients were excluded if pregnant. Total RNA was isolated from unfractionated whole blood collected in Tempus Blood RNA tubes. The sequencing used whole blood, collected in connection with sensitization to the hapten diphenylcyclopropenone (DPC). The source is a woman in her forties or fifties with alopecia areata. Some clones in this sample may be carry-over from other donors' samples. The chain employs TRBV13 and TRBJ2-7, with the D gene tentatively TRBD1 or TRBD2, based on 5 matching bases in each. The base sequence is TGTGCCAGCAGCTTATGGGCCAGGGAGACCGAGCAGTACTTC. The translation is CASSLWARETEQYF.